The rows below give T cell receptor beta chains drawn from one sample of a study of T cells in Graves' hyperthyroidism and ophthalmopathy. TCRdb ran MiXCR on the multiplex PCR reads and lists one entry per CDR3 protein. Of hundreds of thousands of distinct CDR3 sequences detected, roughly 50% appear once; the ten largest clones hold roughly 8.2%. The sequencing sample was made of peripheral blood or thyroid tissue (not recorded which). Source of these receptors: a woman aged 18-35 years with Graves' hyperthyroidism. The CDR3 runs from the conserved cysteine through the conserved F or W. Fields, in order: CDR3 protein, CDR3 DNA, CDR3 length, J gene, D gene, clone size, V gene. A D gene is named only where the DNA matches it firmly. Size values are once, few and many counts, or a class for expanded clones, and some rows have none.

CDR3 protein: CATSDSQGHRGAETQYF; CDR3 DNA: TGTGCCACCAGTGATTCCCAGGGACACCGGGGAGCTGAGACCCAGTACTTC; CDR3 length: 17; J gene: TRBJ2-5; D gene: .; clone size: .; V gene: TRBV24-1
CDR3 protein: CSATGQGHTF; CDR3 DNA: TGCAGTGCTACAGGACAGGGCCACACCTTC; CDR3 length: 10; J gene: TRBJ1-2; D gene: TRBD1; clone size: .; V gene: TRBV20-1
CDR3 protein: CASSATGTSVTEQYF; CDR3 DNA: TGTGCCAGCAGCGCGACTGGGACTAGCGTTACCGAGCAGTACTTC; CDR3 length: 15; J gene: TRBJ2-7; D gene: TRBD2; clone size: .; V gene: TRBV11-1
CDR3 protein: CASSHQEMSKKLFF; CDR3 DNA: TGCGCCAGCAGCCACCAGGAGATGTCGAAAAAACTGTTTTTT; CDR3 length: 14; J gene: TRBJ1-4; D gene: .; clone size: .; V gene: TRBV4-1
CDR3 protein: CASSRGNNSPLHF; CDR3 DNA: TGTGCCAGCAGCCGGGGAAATAATTCACCCCTCCACTTT; CDR3 length: 13; J gene: TRBJ1-6; D gene: .; clone size: .; V gene: TRBV7-9
CDR3 protein: CASSYLDSYDQPQHF; CDR3 DNA: TGTGCCAGCAGTTACTTAGACAGCTATGATCAGCCCCAGCATTTT; CDR3 length: 15; J gene: TRBJ1-5; D gene: .; clone size: .; V gene: TRBV2
CDR3 protein: CSVSGGGTCEQYF; CDR3 DNA: TGCAGCGTCTCGGGGGGCGGAACCTGCGAGCAGTACTTC; CDR3 length: 13; J gene: TRBJ2-7; D gene: .; clone size: many; V gene: TRBV29-1
CDR3 protein: CATSAGTGRETQYF; CDR3 DNA: TGTGCCACCAGTGCCGGGACAGGGAGGGAGACCCAGTACTTC; CDR3 length: 14; J gene: TRBJ2-5; D gene: TRBD1; clone size: .; V gene: TRBV24-1
CDR3 protein: CASSFSGTGNGPQHF; CDR3 DNA: TGTGCCAGCTCGTTTTCTGGGACAGGCAATGGTCCCCAGCATTTT; CDR3 length: 15; J gene: TRBJ1-5; D gene: TRBD1; clone size: .; V gene: TRBV25-1
CDR3 protein: CASSLATVTYEQYF; CDR3 DNA: TGTGCCAGCAGCTTAGCCACAGTGACCTACGAGCAGTACTTC; CDR3 length: 14; J gene: TRBJ2-7; D gene: .; clone size: many; V gene: TRBV7-2
CDR3 protein: CSVPGGGTNYGYTF; CDR3 DNA: TGCAGCGTCCCAGGTGGTGGGACAAACTATGGCTACACCTTC; CDR3 length: 14; J gene: TRBJ1-2; D gene: .; clone size: many; V gene: TRBV29-1